This paragraph reports one T cell receptor (beta chain). What it recognizes is unknown. Method: immunoSEQ multiplex PCR; TCRdb's copy keeps in-frame clones and lacks some. The data contain about 960,000 clones, over 75% of them singletons. The data originate from a study of shared clonotypes between healthy human individuals. Study context: Aged 18 to 49, the donors were two women and a few men. Study observations and caveats: The rarefaction results pointed to incomplete sorted-subset sequencing despite large depth.

Germline loops: CDR1 ENHRY, CDR2 SYGVKD. The CDR3 sequence is 13 residues long. Trimming took off 8 bases at V and 1 base at J, with 10 bases between the two ends. CD4+ cell separation produced CD45RA+ naive and CD45RA-negative memory subsets. This receptor was obtained from a man aged 18 to 30 in good health. The sequencing sample was made of memory CD4+ T cells sorted from blood. The sample's subset: CD45RA-negative fraction. The J gene is TRBJ2-3, the V gene TRBV10-3, with unresolved D. The CDR3 coding sequence is TGTGCCATCGCCCTCCCGGGCACAGATACGCAGTATTTT. This translates into CAIALPGTDTQYF.